The 10 T cell receptor beta chains given below trace back to one sample, sequenced in a study of blood T cell repertoires in COVID-19. Generated by immunoSEQ multiplex PCR, the TCRdb table keeps only in-frame clones and is missing some. The table has approximately 150,000 clones, 75% to 90% seen once. The sequencing sample was made of PBMCs or T cells enriched from blood (not recorded which). The receptors come from a woman in her 40s who had been exposed to COVID-19.

The rearrangement joins TRBV5-6 to TRBJ2-3; 14 bases align to TRBD2. The CDR3 consists of 17 residues. With 2 bases clipped from V and 1 base from J, the junction kept 3 bases outside the gene matches. CDR1 and CDR2 from the germline V gene are SGHDT and YYEEEE. The CDR3 DNA sequence: TGTGCCAGCAGCTTCCCGACTAGCGGGGGGGGCACAGATACGCAGTATTTT. It yields the protein CASSFPTSGGGTDTQYF.

The DNA of the CDR3 is TGTGCCATTACACGTGGCTCTGGGGCCAACGTCCTGACTTTC. Translating gives CAITRGSGANVLTF. The chain employs TRBV6-5 and TRBJ2-6; D is undetermined. This CDR3 is 14 amino acids long. The V and J ends lost 10 bases and 0 bases respectively, with 10 bases between them. Germline CDR1 MNHEY, CDR2 SVGAGI.

The CDR3 DNA follows: TGTGCCAGCAGTGAGGGGGAGTTTGGAAGAGCTCCTAACTATGGCTACACCTTC. Protein: CASSEGEFGRAPNYGYTF. This chain joins TRBV28 and TRBJ1-2; possible D gene TRBD1, 6 bases. Trimming left V 5 bases short and J 0 bases short, with 22 bases between. The germline V gene has CDR1 MDHEN and CDR2 SYDVKM. CDR3 size: 18 residues.

The gene calls are TRBV19 and TRBJ2-7, with a possible D match to TRBD1 (6 bases). Trimming pared 2 bases from V and 2 bases from J, leaving 16 bases between. CDR3 length: 16 residues. Looked up from germline, CDR1 is LNHDA and CDR2 is SQIVND (reference sequence). CDR3 bases: TGTGCCAGTAGTATAAACGTCGGGACACTTACCTACGAGCAGTACTTC. Translation gives CASSINVGTLTYEQYF.

The CDR3 loop is CASSLSHGAMNTEAFF. The CDR3 coding sequence is TGTGCCAGCAGCTTATCCCATGGGGCCATGAACACTGAAGCTTTCTTT. The V gene is TRBV7-9, the J gene TRBJ1-1; possibly TRBD1 for D (5 bases). The CDR3 covers 16 residues. The ends were cut back, 2 bases at V and 0 bases at J, with 13 bases in the middle. Germline V gene sequence: CDR1 SEHNR, CDR2 FQNEAQ (reference sequence).

The chain links TRBV7-9 to TRBJ1-1, with D uncertain. Germline V gives CDR1 SEHNR, CDR2 FQNEAQ (reference sequence). The V and J ends lost 2 bases and 0 bases respectively, with 7 bases between them. CDR3 length: 14 residues. CDR3 loop: CASSLLAMNTEAFF. The CDR3 nucleotides are TGTGCCAGCAGCTTATTAGCAATGAACACTGAAGCTTTCTTT.

The V call is TRBV5-1, the J call TRBJ1-2; the D gene is possibly TRBD1 (6 bases). Germline V gives CDR1 SGHRS, CDR2 YFSETQ. This CDR3 region has 13 residues. The V end was cut by 0 bases, the J end by 6 bases, with 9 bases between. The CDR3 loop is CASSLGSGDGYTF. CDR3 coding DNA: TGCGCCAGCAGCTTGGGGTCAGGGGATGGCTACACCTTC.

The chain employs TRBV28 and TRBJ1-6; 7 bases align to TRBD1. Germline V gives CDR1 MDHEN, CDR2 SYDVKM. The CDR3 contains 14 residues. The trim removed 4 bases at V and 5 bases at J, leaving 2 bases unmatched. The CDR3 bases are TGTGCCAGCAGTTCAGGACAGGATAATTCACCCCTCCACTTT. It codes for CASSSGQDNSPLHF. Full variable domain (missing parts from reference TRBV28 and TRBJ1-6): DVKVTQSSRYLVKRTGEKVFLECVQDMDHENMFWYRQDPGLGLRLIYFSYDVKMKEKGDIPEGYSVSREKKERFSLILESASTNQTSMYLCASSSGQDNSPLHFGNGTRLTVT.

V usage is TRBV27 and J usage is TRBJ2-1, with TRBD2 identical over 13 bases. V lost 5 bases, J lost 5 bases, and 12 bases stayed unmatched. The CDR3 runs to 18 residues. Germline V lookup: CDR1 MNHEY, CDR2 SMNVEV (reference sequence). The CDR3: CASSEIGTSGVLNNEQFF. The DNA for the CDR3 is TGTGCCAGCAGTGAAATCGGGACTAGCGGGGTACTAAACAATGAGCAGTTCTTC.

This clone was detected a few times. The V and J genes are TRBV6-2 or TRBV6-3 and TRBJ2-7; TRBD1 matches 8 bases. This CDR3 has 16 amino acids. Germline CDR1 reads MNHEY; CDR2 reads SVGEGT. V gave up 5 bases and J gave up 0 bases; unmatched junction bases: 9. In nucleotides, the CDR3 is TGTGCCAGCAGTCCCTCTGGACAGGGTCCCTCCTACGAGCAGTACTTC. Amino acids: CASSPSGQGPSYEQYF.